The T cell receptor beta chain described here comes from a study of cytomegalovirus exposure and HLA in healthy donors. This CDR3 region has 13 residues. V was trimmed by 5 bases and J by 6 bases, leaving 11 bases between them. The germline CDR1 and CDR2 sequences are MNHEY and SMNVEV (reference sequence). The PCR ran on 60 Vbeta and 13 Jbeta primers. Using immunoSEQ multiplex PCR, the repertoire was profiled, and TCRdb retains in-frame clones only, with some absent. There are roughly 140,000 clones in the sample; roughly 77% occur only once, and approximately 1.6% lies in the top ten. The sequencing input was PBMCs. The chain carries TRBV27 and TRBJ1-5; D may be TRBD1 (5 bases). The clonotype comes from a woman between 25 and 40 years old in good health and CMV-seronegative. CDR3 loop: CASSPYGGQPQHF. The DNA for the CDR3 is TGTGCCAGCAGTCCCTACGGGGGTCAGCCCCAGCATTTT.